The text below deals with one T cell receptor beta chain. Its antigen is as yet unknown. V was cut by 3 bases and J by 2 bases, with 10 bases left in between. The germline V gene encodes CDR1 MDHEN and CDR2 SYDVKM. The CDR3 spans 14 residues. This specimen comes from a study of shared clonotypes between healthy human individuals. Study conclusions and caveats: When compared with the clonotypes that were shared by all four sorted-subset donors, the non-shared clonotypes turned out to have lower generation probabilities. An anticipated effect of sequencing depth on clonotype sharing among donors was recognized.

The naive CD8 fraction comprised CD45RO-negative cells positively selected for CCR7 and excluded terminally differentiated effector memory CD45RA+ cells. In the sorted-subset replicate PCRs, 150 to 200 ng DNA, tens of thousands of T cell genomes, was used. Study processing details: ImmunoSEQ supplied junction-only sequences lacking quality scores, so filtering was different. The data were produced by immunoSEQ multiplex PCR, yet TCRdb's version contains in-frame clones alone and is incomplete. That table supplies the V and J calls and clone size; D and trimming were determined from the DNA. The repertoire consists of 560,000 or so clones, with around 96% occurring once and the leading ten covering roughly 0.12%.

The chain employs TRBV28 and TRBJ1-1; D gene ambiguous. The TCR originated in a woman younger than 45 in good health. The sequencing sample was made of naive CD8+ T cells sorted from blood. The CDR3 DNA reads as TGTGCCAGCAGTTTCGGAGAGCGAAACACTGAAGCTTTCTTT. It encodes CASSFGERNTEAFF.